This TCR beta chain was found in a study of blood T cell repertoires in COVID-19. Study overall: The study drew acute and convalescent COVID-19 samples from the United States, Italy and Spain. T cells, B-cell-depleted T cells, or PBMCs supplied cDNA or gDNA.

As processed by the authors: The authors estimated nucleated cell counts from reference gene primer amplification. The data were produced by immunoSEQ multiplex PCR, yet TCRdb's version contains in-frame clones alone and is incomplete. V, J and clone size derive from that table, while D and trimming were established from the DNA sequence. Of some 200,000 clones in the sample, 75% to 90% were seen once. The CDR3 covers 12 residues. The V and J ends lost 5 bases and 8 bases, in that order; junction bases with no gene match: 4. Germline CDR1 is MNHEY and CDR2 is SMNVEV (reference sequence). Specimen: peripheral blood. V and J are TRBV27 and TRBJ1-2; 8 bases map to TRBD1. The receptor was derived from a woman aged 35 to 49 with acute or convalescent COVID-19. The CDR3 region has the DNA TGTGCCAGCAGTCCGGACAGGGTGGGCTACACCTTC. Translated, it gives CASSPDRVGYTF.